This T cell receptor (beta chain) was identified during a study of naive and memory T cell subsets. V shed 4 bases, J shed 3 bases, and the junction held 15 bases outside the gene matches. Germline assignment: CDR1 SGHTA and CDR2 FQGNSA. CDR3 size: 17 residues. Documented treatment: skin biopsy from PPD injection site in Mantoux-positive individual. Reverse transcription used DNase-treated unsorted total RNA, aiming for about 1 to 1000 ng. An oligonucleotide containing a UMI was ligated to the 3' end of TCR cDNA. Reverse transcription of blood and skin TCR RNA was primed at alpha and beta constant regions. Four PCR rounds used nested alpha and beta constant region primers plus the SP2 primer. MiXCR, run by TCRdb on the UMI-ligation and nested PCR reads, gives a single entry per CDR3 protein. The repertoire holds 15,000 to 20,000 distinct CDR3 sequences, with roughly 9% as singletons.

Specimen: skin, collected from a tuberculin skin test site. This clonotype originated in an adult in good health. The chain recombines TRBV7-2 with TRBJ2-7, with 7 nucleotides matching TRBD2. CDR3 coding DNA: TGTGCCAGCAGCTCCGCCCGAGCCTGGCGGGGGAACTACGAGCAGTACTTC. Its protein is CASSSARAWRGNYEQYF. Together with reference TRBV7-2 and TRBJ2-7, the CDR3 gives the full variable domain: GAGVSQSPSNKVTEKGKDVELRCDPISGHTALYWYRQSLGQGLEFLIYFQGNSAPDKSGLPSDRFSAERTGGSVSTLTIQRTQQEDSAVYLCASSSARAWRGNYEQYFGPGTRLTVT.